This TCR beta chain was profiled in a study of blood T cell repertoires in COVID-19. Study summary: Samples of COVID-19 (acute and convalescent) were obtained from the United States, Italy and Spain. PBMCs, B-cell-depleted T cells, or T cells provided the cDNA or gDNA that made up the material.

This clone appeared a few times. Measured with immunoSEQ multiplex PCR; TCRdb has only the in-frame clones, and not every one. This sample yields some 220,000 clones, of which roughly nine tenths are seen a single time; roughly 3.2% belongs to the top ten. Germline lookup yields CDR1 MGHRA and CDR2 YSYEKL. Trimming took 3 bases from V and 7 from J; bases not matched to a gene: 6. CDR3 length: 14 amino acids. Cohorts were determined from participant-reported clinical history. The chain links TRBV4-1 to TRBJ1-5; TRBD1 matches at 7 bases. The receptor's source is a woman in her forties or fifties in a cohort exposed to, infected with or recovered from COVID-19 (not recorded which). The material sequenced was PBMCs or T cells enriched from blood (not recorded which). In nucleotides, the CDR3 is TGCGCCAGCAGCCAGACAGGGCTTCGGCAGCCCCAGCATTTT. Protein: CASSQTGLRQPQHF.